The 32 T cell receptor beta chains reported below all come from one sample, sequenced in a study of T cells of healthy individuals. TCRdb analysed the 5' RACE reads with MiXCR anew, one entry per CDR3 protein. The table includes 65,000 to 90,000 distinct CDR3 sequences, around 5.1% detected once. The source of these receptors is a female donor in good health.

There are a few counts of this clonotype. The gene calls are TRBV7-2 and TRBJ2-1; D unclear. Per germline, CDR1 SGHTA and CDR2 FQGNSA. The CDR3 runs to 11 residues. V was trimmed by 1 base and J by 8 bases, leaving 3 bases between them. The CDR3 region has the DNA TGTGCCAGCAGCTTAGGTCATGAGCAGTTCTTC. Protein product: CASSLGHEQFF.

This clonotype came up many times. The genes are TRBV12-3 or TRBV12-4 and TRBJ2-3; D is unresolved. The CDR3 sequence is 14 residues long. V lost 4 bases, J lost 1 base, and 9 bases lay in between. CDR3 in amino acids: CASSSGPGTDTQYF. The CDR3 nucleotides read TGTGCCAGCAGTTCTGGACCCGGCACAGATACGCAGTATTTT.

This clonotype was detected a few times. The V call is TRBV3-1, the J call TRBJ2-5; D unresolved. The CDR3 spans 11 residues. V lost 2 bases to trimming and J lost 6 bases, with 4 bases between them. Per the germline V gene, CDR1 is LGHDT and CDR2 is YNNKEL (reference sequence). The CDR3 sequence is CASSQLKTQYF. CDR3 coding DNA: TGTGCCAGCAGCCAATTGAAGACCCAGTACTTC.

This clonotype has ten or more counts. V usage is TRBV14 and J usage is TRBJ1-1; D not resolved. V was trimmed by 1 base and J by 1 base, leaving 4 bases between them. CDR1 and CDR2 from the germline V gene are SGHDN and FVKESK. The CDR3 runs 13 residues. CDR3 protein: CASSQGQNTEAFF. CDR3 DNA sequence: TGTGCCAGCAGCCAAGGCCAGAACACTGAAGCTTTCTTT.

This clonotype was seen many times. This chain links TRBV6-2 or TRBV6-3 with TRBJ2-7, with TRBD2 matching over 14 bases. The CDR3 length is 16 residues. Germline CDR1 and CDR2: MNHEY and SVGEGT. Trimming at V came to 5 bases and at J to 2 bases, leaving 5 bases not matched to a gene. The CDR3 sequence: CASSAGTSGRAYEQYF. The DNA for the CDR3 is TGTGCCAGCAGTGCCGGGACTAGCGGGAGAGCCTACGAGCAGTACTTC.

This clonotype was recorded at least ten times. The rearrangement links TRBV29-1 to TRBJ2-1; 8 bases match TRBD2. There are 13 residues in the CDR3. Trimming at V came to 6 bases and at J to 8 bases, leaving 9 bases not matched to a gene. The germline V gene has CDR1 SQVTM and CDR2 ANQGSEA. In DNA form, the CDR3 reads TGCAGCGTAGCCGGGAGGGCCGAAGATGAGCAGTTCTTC. Translating gives CSVAGRAEDEQFF.

This sequence joins TRBV6-1 and TRBJ1-2; D gene unclear. Between the trimmed V and J ends, which lost 1 base and 0 bases, there was a span of 9 bases. This CDR3 comprises 15 residues. CDR1 is MNHNS and CDR2 is SASEGT in the germline V gene. The CDR3 DNA follows: TGTGCCAGCAGTGAAGGTCCTAGTTCTAACTATGGCTACACCTTC. It codes for CASSEGPSSNYGYTF.

This clonotype was counted between two and nine times. A junction boundary mismatches the germline segment, possibly from a read error. V and J are TRBV28 and TRBJ2-1; 13 nucleotides match TRBD2. The germline V gene encodes CDR1 MDHEN and CDR2 SYDVKM. This CDR3 has 17 residues. The DNA for the CDR3 is TGTGCCAGCAGTGGGGGACTAGCGGGACCATCCTACGATGAGCAGTTCTTC. As protein: CASSGGLAGPSYDEQFF. Based on the CDR3 plus reference TRBV28 and TRBJ2-1, the full variable domain is DVKVTQSSRYLVKRTGEKVFLECVQDMDHENMFWYRQDPGLGLRLIYFSYDVKMKEKGDIPEGYSVSREKKERFSLILESASTNQTSMYLCASSGGLAGPSYDEQFFGPGTRLTVL.

The chain recombines TRBV7-9 with TRBJ2-7; D is unresolved. The ends were cut back, 3 bases at V and 4 bases at J, with 10 bases in the middle. This CDR3 spans 13 amino acids. Germline CDR1 is SEHNR and CDR2 is FQNEAQ (reference sequence). The DNA for the CDR3 is TGTGCCAGCAGCTTTAACCCAGAGTACGAGCAGTACTTC. Translating gives CASSFNPEYEQYF.

This clonotype was found many times. V is TRBV14 and J is TRBJ2-2; 12 bases align to TRBD2. Germline V lookup: CDR1 SGHDN, CDR2 FVKESK. The CDR3 extends over 17 amino acids. After removal of 0 bases from V and 5 bases from J, the junction contained 4 bases not matched to a gene. CDR3 loop: CASSQDRLAGVTGELFF. CDR3 bases: TGTGCCAGCAGCCAAGATAGACTAGCGGGAGTGACCGGGGAGCTGTTTTTT.

V gene TRBV13 combines with J gene TRBJ2-3; a weak D match, TRBD2 (5 bases). Germline V gives CDR1 PRHDT, CDR2 FYEKMQ (reference sequence). The CDR3 covers 17 residues. Trimming pared 5 bases from V and 4 bases from J, leaving 22 bases between. The CDR3 DNA reads as TGTGCCAGCAGCCCCCCCCGGGGAGCGTCTAGGGCAGATACGCAGTATTTT. Translation: CASSPPRGASRADTQYF.

This sequence joins TRBV4-2 and TRBJ1-1; D may be TRBD1 (6 bases). The germline V and J ends were trimmed by 5 bases and 4 bases, with 20 bases remaining between them. The germline V gene encodes CDR1 LGHNA and CDR2 YNFKEQ. The CDR3 loop spans 16 amino acids. The CDR3 bases are TGTGCCAGCAGCGCCGTGGGGGGGGCGTTAAGCACTGAAGCTTTCTTT. It codes for CASSAVGGALSTEAFF.

This clonotype was counted between two and nine times. CDR3 in DNA: TGTGCCAGCAGGGAAGGGAGAACTAATGAAAAACTGTTTTTT. Residues: CASREGRTNEKLFF. The rearrangement links TRBV11-2 to TRBJ1-4; D call uncertain. The V gene's germline CDR1 is SGHAT and CDR2 FQNNGV. The V gene lost 6 bases and the J gene lost 1 base, with 9 bases spanning the gap. The CDR3 is 14 residues long.

Ten or more counts support this clonotype. The chain combines TRBV20-1 with TRBJ2-7; maybe TRBD2 (6 bases). Trimming removed 7 bases from V and 2 bases from J, with 18 bases in between. The CDR3 sequence is 14 residues long. CDR1 and CDR2 (germline): DFQATT, SNEGSKA (reference sequence). The CDR3 nucleotides are TGCAGTGTTGCCCGCGGGGAAGGCCCCTACGAGCAGTACTTC. It codes for CSVARGEGPYEQYF.

This clonotype was counted many times. The chain has TRBV4-3 and TRBJ2-7; D is perhaps TRBD2 (5 bases). Trimming cost V 4 bases and J 4 bases, with 5 bases left between them. CDR1 LGHNA and CDR2 YSLEER come from the germline V gene. The CDR3 is 11 amino acids. This CDR3 is CASSRGYEQYF. CDR3 nucleotides: TGCGCCAGCAGCCGCGGGTACGAGCAGTACTTC.

Ten or more counts support this clonotype. This sequence joins TRBV28 and TRBJ1-1, with no clear D. Per the germline V gene, CDR1 is MDHEN and CDR2 is SYDVKM. The CDR3 has 11 amino acids. V lost 6 bases to trimming and J lost 4 bases, with 6 bases between them. The CDR3 spells CASRAFTEAFF. As DNA, the CDR3 is TGTGCCAGCAGAGCCTTCACTGAAGCTTTCTTT.

This clonotype was seen many times. The rearrangement links TRBV7-6 to TRBJ1-1, with 7 bases matching TRBD1. The CDR3 is 12 amino acids. From germline, CDR1 is SGHVS and CDR2 FNYEAQ. Unmatched junction bases numbered 4, after V lost 5 bases and J lost 7 bases. The CDR3 coding sequence is TGTGCCAGCAGCCCAGGGGGAAGTGAAGCTTTCTTT. This gives the protein CASSPGGSEAFF.

This clonotype has a count of ten or more. The V call is TRBV5-6, the J call TRBJ2-7; D may be TRBD2 (6 bases). Germline V CDR1 and CDR2: SGHDT, YYEEEE. The CDR3 totals 14 residues. Deletions cut 1 base from V and 6 bases from J, with 14 bases between. CDR3 coding DNA: TGTGCCAGCAGCTTGAGGGACTCTTATCGCGAGCAGTACTTC. It translates to CASSLRDSYREQYF.

This clonotype was counted at least ten times. This sequence joins TRBV20-1 and TRBJ1-1; D may be TRBD1 (6 bases). Germline V gene sequence: CDR1 DFQATT, CDR2 SNEGSKA (reference sequence). The CDR3 length is 14 residues. Trimming removed 6 bases at V and 0 bases at J, with 14 bases between. The CDR3 protein is CSARGGALNTEAFF. The DNA of the CDR3 is TGCAGTGCGCGAGGGGGAGCCTTGAACACTGAAGCTTTCTTT.

This clonotype was seen repeatedly, ten times or more. CDR3 loop: CASSQQGTNTEAFF. DNA for the CDR3: TGTGCCAGCAGCCAGCAGGGAACGAACACTGAAGCTTTCTTT. J is TRBJ1-1 and V is TRBV4-2; possible D gene TRBD1, 5 bases. V was clipped by 3 bases and J by 1 base, with 9 bases between them. This CDR3 has 14 residues. CDR1 is LGHNA, CDR2 YNFKEQ, per germline.

This clonotype occurred many times. The chain combines TRBV13 with TRBJ2-1; D is uncertain. This CDR3 is 13 amino acids long. V lost 7 bases, J lost 0 bases, and 7 bases lay in between. CDR1 and CDR2 from the germline V gene are PRHDT and FYEKMQ (reference sequence). The CDR3 sequence is CASKLVSYNEQFF. The CDR3 nucleotides are TGTGCCAGCAAATTAGTCTCCTACAATGAGCAGTTCTTC.

This clonotype has ten or more counts. J is TRBJ2-1 and V is TRBV11-2, with TRBD2 matching over 11 bases. In germline, CDR1 is SGHAT, CDR2 FQNNGV. Trimming took 6 bases from V and 9 from J; bases not matched to a gene: 13. The CDR3 covers 16 residues. The CDR3 DNA reads as TGTGCCAGCAGTCGCGATAGCGGGAGGGCATTCGGTGAGCAGTTCTTC. Amino acid sequence: CASSRDSGRAFGEQFF.

This clonotype was seen a few times. The chain recombines TRBV9 with TRBJ2-2; D is undetermined. The germline V gene encodes CDR1 SGDLS and CDR2 YYNGEE. The CDR3 runs 13 residues. Trimming stripped 3 bases from V and 5 bases from J, with 8 bases between. The CDR3 here is CASSEGSTGELFF. CDR3 DNA: TGTGCCAGCAGCGAGGGAAGTACCGGGGAGCTGTTTTTT.

This clonotype has more than one count but fewer than ten. The genes are TRBV18 and TRBJ1-2, with D possibly matching TRBD1 (6 bases). Germline V CDR1 and CDR2: KGHSH, LQKENI. Trimming removed 0 bases from V and 12 bases from J, with 14 bases in between. CDR3 size: 13 residues. The CDR3 DNA follows: TGTGCCAGCTCACCACCGAACCCAGACAGGAACACCTTC. Translated, it gives CASSPPNPDRNTF.

This clonotype was found a few times. The rearrangement uses TRBV7-9 and TRBJ2-3, with 9 bases that match TRBD2. The CDR3 runs to 20 residues. Germline V lookup: CDR1 SEHNR, CDR2 FQNEAQ (reference sequence). The ends lost 8 bases at V and 4 bases at J; junction bases unmatched: 25. The CDR3 bases are TGTGCCAGCCCTGGTCTCCGACTAGCGGATCAAGAAGGCAGGGCAGATACGCAGTATTTT. It specifies CASPGLRLADQEGRADTQYF.

The V and J genes are TRBV14 and TRBJ1-2; D ambiguous. The CDR3 is 14 residues long. Per the germline V gene, CDR1 is SGHDN and CDR2 is FVKESK. V gave up 1 base and J gave up 3 bases, with 9 bases separating them. The CDR3 DNA reads TGTGCCAGCAGCCAAGGCTCTGGGTACTATGGCTACACCTTC. Its protein product is CASSQGSGYYGYTF.

This clonotype was seen at least ten times. The chain combines TRBV5-8 with TRBJ2-1; 8 nucleotides agree with TRBD1. The CDR3 totals 14 residues. The germline gives CDR1 SGHTS, CDR2 YDEGEE. Unmatched junction bases numbered 8, after V lost 2 bases and J lost 10 bases. The CDR3 here is CASSFGQGAWEQFF. The CDR3 nucleotides are TGTGCCAGCAGCTTTGGGCAGGGGGCTTGGGAGCAGTTCTTC. Based on the CDR3 plus reference TRBV5-8 and TRBJ2-1, the full variable domain is EAGVTQSPTHLIKTRGQQATLRCSPISGHTSVYWYQQALGLGLQFLLWYDEGEERNRGNFPPRFSGRQFPNYSSELNVNALELEDSALYLCASSFGQGAWEQFFGPGTRLTVL.

This clonotype has a count of ten or more. The chain recombines TRBV4-1 with TRBJ2-6; TRBD1 matches at 7 bases. The CDR3 is 13 amino acids. The trim removed 3 bases at V and 13 bases at J, leaving 6 bases unmatched. Germline V gives CDR1 MGHRA, CDR2 YSYEKL. The CDR3 sequence is CASSQRTGQVLTF. The DNA of the CDR3 is TGCGCCAGCAGCCAGAGGACAGGCCAGGTCCTGACTTTC.

This clonotype was detected only a few times. V and J are TRBV6-2 or TRBV6-3 and TRBJ1-2; D might be TRBD1 (5 bases). Germline-derived CDR1 and CDR2 are MNHEY and SVGEGT. The CDR3 length is 14 residues. Trimming left V 5 bases short and J 4 bases short, with 14 bases between. The CDR3 DNA reads TGTGCCAGCAGTACCACAGGCCGAGGCTATGGCTACACCTTC. It specifies CASSTTGRGYGYTF.

This clonotype has a handful of counts. The rearrangement uses TRBV20-1 and TRBJ2-1, with TRBD2 matching over 14 bases. This CDR3 spans 15 amino acids. Germline trimming cut 4 bases from V and 8 bases from J; bases unmatched to any gene: 7. Germline values: CDR1 DFQATT, CDR2 SNEGSKA (reference sequence). In DNA, the CDR3 is TGCAGTGCTATTCGCCCGGGACTAGCGGGAGATGAGCAGTTCTTC. This codes for CSAIRPGLAGDEQFF.

This clonotype was seen ten or more times. This chain connects TRBV3-1 to TRBJ1-1, with D tentatively TRBD1 (6 bases). V lost 2 bases and J 6 bases, leaving 13 bases between the germline ends. CDR1 is LGHDT, CDR2 YNNKEL, per germline (reference sequence). The CDR3 is made up of 14 amino acids. In nucleotides, the CDR3 is TGTGCCAGCAGCCAAAGGGGGGGCTTCGCTGAAGCTTTCTTT. It yields the protein CASSQRGGFAEAFF.

This clonotype was seen ten or more times. V and J are TRBV15 and TRBJ1-6; the D is unclear. The germline V gene encodes CDR1 LNHNV and CDR2 YYDKDF (reference sequence). Trimming took 4 bases from V and 7 from J, leaving 14 bases between them. The CDR3 sequence is 15 residues long. The CDR3 bases are TGTGCCACCAGCAAAGGGCCCTACTTGAATTCACCCCTCCACTTT. This gives the protein CATSKGPYLNSPLHF.